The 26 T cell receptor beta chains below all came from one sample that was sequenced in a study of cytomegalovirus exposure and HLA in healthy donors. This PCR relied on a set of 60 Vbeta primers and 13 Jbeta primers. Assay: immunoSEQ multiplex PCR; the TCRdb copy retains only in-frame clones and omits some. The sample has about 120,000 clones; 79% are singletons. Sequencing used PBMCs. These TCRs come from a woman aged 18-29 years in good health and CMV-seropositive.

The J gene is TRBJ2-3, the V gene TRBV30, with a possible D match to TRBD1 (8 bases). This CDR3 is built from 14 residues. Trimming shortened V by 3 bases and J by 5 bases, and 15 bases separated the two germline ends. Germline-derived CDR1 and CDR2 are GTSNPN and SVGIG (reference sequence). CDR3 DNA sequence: TGTGCCTGGAGGCGGAACAGGGGGGGAGATACGCAGTATTTT. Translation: CAWRRNRGGDTQYF.

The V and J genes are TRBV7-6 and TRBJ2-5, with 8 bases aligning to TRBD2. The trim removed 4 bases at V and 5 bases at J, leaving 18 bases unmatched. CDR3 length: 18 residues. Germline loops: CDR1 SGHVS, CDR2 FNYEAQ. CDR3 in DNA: TGTGCCAGCAGCTCCAAACCCCCCCTTACTAGCGGTGGGGAGACCCAGTACTTC. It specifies CASSSKPPLTSGGETQYF.

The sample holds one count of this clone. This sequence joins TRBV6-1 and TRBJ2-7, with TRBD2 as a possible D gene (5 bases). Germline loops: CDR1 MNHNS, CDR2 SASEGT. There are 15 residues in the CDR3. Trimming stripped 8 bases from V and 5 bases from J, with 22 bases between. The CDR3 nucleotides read TGTGCCAGCCGGGCAGCGCAACTAGGTAACAACGAGCAGTACTTC. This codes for CASRAAQLGNNEQYF.

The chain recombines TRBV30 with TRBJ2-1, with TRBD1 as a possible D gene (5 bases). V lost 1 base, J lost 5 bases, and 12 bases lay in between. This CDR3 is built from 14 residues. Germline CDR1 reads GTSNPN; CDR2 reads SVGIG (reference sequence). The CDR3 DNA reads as TGTGCCTGGAGTGGTGTCAGGGCCAACAATGAGCAGTTCTTC. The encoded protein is CAWSGVRANNEQFF.

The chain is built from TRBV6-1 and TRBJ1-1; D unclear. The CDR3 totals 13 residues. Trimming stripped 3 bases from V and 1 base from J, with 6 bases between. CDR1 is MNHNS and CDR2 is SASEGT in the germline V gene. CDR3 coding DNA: TGTGCCAGCAGTGACTACGGGAACACTGAAGCTTTCTTT. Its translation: CASSDYGNTEAFF.

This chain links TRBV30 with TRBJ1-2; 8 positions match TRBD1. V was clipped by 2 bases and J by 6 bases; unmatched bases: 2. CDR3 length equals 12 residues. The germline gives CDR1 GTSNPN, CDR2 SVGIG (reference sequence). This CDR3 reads CAWSLQGDGYTF. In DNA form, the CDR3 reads TGTGCCTGGAGTCTACAGGGGGATGGCTACACCTTC.

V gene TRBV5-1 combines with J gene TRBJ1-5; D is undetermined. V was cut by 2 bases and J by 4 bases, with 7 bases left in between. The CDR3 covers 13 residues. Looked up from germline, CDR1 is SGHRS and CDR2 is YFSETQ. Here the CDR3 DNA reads TGCGCCAGCAGCTTCTCAGTAAATCAGCCCCAGCATTTT. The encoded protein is CASSFSVNQPQHF.

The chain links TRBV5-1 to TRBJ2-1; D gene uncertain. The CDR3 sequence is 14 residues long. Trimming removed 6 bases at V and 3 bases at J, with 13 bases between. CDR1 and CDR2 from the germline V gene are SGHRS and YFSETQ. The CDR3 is CASKAVTGYNEQFF. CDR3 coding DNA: TGCGCCAGCAAGGCCGTAACGGGCTACAATGAGCAGTTCTTC.

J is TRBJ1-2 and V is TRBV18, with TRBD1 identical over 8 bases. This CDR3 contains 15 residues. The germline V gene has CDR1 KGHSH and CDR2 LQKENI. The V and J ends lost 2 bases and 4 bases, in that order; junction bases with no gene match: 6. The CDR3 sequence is CASSPGADRGYGYTF. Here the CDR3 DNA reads TGTGCCAGCTCACCAGGGGCCGACAGGGGCTATGGCTACACCTTC. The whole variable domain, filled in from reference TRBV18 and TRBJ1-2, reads NAGVMQNPRHLVRRRGQEARLRCSPMKGHSHVYWYRQLPEEGLKFMVYLQKENIIDESGMPKERFSAEFPKEGPSILRIQQVVRGDSAAYFCASSPGADRGYGYTFGSGTRLTVV.

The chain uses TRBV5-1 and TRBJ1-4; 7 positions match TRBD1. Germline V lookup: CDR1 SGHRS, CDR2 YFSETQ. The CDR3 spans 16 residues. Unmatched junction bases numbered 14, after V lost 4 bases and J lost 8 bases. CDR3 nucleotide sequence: TGCGCCAGCAGCCCCATGGGAGAGGGGGCGAAGGAAAAACTGTTTTTT. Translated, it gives CASSPMGEGAKEKLFF.

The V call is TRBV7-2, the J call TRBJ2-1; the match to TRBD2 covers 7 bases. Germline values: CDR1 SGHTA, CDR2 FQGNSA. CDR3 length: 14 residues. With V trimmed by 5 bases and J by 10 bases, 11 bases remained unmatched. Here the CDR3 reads CASSTGGSNAEQFF. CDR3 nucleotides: TGTGCCAGCAGCACCGGGGGGAGCAACGCCGAGCAGTTCTTC.

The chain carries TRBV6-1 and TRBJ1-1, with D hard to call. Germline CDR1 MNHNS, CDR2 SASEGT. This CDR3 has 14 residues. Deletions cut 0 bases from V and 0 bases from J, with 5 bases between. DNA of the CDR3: TGTGCCAGCAGTGAAGCGTATATGAACACTGAAGCTTTCTTT. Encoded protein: CASSEAYMNTEAFF.

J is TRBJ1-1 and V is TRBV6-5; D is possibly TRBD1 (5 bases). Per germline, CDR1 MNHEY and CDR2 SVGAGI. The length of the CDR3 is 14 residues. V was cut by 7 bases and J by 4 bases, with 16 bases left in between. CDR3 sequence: CASTLTTGVTEAFF. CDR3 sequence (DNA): TGTGCCAGCACCCTTACCACGGGGGTCACTGAAGCTTTCTTT.

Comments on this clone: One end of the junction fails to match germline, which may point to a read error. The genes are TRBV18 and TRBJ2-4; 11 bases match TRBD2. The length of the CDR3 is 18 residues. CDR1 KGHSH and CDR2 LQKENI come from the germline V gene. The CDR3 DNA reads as TGTGCCACCTCATCCTTCCTAGCGGGGGGAATAGCCAAAAACATTCAGTACTTC. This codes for CATSSFLAGGIAKNIQYF.

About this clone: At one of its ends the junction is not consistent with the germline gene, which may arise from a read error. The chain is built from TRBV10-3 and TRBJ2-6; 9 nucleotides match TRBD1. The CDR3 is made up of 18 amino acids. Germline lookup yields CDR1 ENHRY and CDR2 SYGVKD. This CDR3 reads CATSVRTGVASGANVLTF. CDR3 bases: TGTGCCACCAGTGTAAGGACAGGGGTCGCCTCTGGGGCCAACGTCCTGACTTTC.

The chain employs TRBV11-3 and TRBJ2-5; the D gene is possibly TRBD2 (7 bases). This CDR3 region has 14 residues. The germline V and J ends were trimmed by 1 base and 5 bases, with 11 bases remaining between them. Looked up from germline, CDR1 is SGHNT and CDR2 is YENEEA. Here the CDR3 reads CASSLGSGGETQYF. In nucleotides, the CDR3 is TGTGCCAGCAGCTTAGGATCGGGGGGCGAGACCCAGTACTTC.

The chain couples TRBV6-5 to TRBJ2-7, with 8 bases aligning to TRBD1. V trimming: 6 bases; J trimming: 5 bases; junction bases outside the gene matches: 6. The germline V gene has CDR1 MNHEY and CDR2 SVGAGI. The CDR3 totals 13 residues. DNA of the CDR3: TGTGCCAGCAGGGGACAGGTTTTCGACGAGCAGTACTTC. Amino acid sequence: CASRGQVFDEQYF.

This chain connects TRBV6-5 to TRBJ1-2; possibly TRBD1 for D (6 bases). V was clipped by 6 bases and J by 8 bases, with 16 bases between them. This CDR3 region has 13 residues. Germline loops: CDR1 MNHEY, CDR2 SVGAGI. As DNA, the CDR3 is TGTGCCAGCAGCCGTGGACAGAGGAGCGGCTACACCTTC. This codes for CASSRGQRSGYTF.

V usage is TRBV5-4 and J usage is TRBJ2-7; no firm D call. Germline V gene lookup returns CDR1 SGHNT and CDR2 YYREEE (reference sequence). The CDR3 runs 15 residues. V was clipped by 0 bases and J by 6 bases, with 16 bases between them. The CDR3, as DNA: TGTGCCAGCAGCTTGGCCACAGTGGCTATAGGCGAGCAGTACTTC. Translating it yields CASSLATVAIGEQYF.

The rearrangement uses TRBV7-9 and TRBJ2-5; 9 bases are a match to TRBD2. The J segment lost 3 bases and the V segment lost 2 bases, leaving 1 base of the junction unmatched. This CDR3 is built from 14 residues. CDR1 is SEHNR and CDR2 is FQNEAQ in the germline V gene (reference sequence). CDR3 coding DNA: TGTGCCAGCAGCTTATTAGCGGGAGAAGAGACCCAGTACTTC. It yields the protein CASSLLAGEETQYF.

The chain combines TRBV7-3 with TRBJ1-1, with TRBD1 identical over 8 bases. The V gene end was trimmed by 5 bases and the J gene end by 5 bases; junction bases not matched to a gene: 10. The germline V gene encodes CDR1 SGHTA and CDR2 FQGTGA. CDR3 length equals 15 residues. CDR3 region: CASSPSGQGGTEAFF. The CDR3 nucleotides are TGTGCCAGCAGCCCCTCCGGACAGGGTGGGACTGAAGCTTTCTTT.

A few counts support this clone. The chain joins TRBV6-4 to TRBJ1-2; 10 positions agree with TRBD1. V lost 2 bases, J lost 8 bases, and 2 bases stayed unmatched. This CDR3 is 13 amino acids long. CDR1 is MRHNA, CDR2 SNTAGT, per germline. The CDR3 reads CASSDQTGGGYTF. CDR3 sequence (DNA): TGTGCCAGCAGTGACCAGACAGGGGGCGGCTACACCTTC.

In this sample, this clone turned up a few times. The CDR3 sequence: CASSQDLGTGYEPQHF. CDR3 DNA sequence: TGCGCCAGCAGCCAAGATCTGGGGACAGGGTACGAGCCCCAGCATTTT. The chain has TRBV4-1 and TRBJ1-5, with 9 bases matching TRBD1. The CDR3 is 16 amino acids. The J segment lost 8 bases and the V segment lost 0 bases, leaving 8 bases of the junction unmatched. The germline V gene has CDR1 MGHRA and CDR2 YSYEKL.

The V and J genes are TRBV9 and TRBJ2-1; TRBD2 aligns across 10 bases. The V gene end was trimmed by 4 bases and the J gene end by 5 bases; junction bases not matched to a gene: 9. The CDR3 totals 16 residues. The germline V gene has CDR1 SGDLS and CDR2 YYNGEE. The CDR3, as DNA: TGTGCCAGCAGCCCAAGGACGACTAGCGGGCACAATGAGCAGTTCTTC. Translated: CASSPRTTSGHNEQFF.

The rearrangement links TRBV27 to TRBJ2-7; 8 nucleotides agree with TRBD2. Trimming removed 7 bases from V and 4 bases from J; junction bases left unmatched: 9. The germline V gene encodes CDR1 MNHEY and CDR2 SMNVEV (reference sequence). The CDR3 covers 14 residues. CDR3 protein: CASNSGRPLYEQYF. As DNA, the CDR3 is TGTGCCAGCAACAGCGGGAGACCCCTATACGAGCAGTACTTC.

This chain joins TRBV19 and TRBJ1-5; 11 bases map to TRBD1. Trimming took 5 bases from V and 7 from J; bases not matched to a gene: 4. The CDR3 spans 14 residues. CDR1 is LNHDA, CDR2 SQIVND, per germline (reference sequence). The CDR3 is CASSGQGAGQPQHF. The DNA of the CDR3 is TGTGCCAGTAGTGGACAGGGGGCTGGGCAGCCCCAGCATTTT. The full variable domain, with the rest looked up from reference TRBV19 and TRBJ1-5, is DGGITQSPKYLFRKEGQNVTLSCEQNLNHDAMYWYRQDPGQGLRLIYYSQIVNDFQKGDIAEGYSVSREKKESFPLTVTSAQKNPTAFYLCASSGQGAGQPQHFGDGTRLSIL.